Below, 15 T cell receptor beta chains from the same sample are listed, as sequenced in a study of cytomegalovirus exposure and HLA in healthy donors (dated by TCRdb to about 2017). Library creation used the immunoSEQ multiplex PCR assay. For the multiplex PCR, a mixture combining 60 forward primers for TCR Vbeta segments and 13 reverse primers for TCR Jbeta segments was used. The source is immuneACCESS, and TCRdb retained only in-frame sequences with V and J called. Part of the clones is not carried over; for the studies checked, unresolved V genes explain less than half of this, and the remainder is unexplained. The sample includes 150,000 or so clones, with 77% observed a single time. The top ten clones comprise 1.5% to 2% of the sample. The sample comprised PBMCs. These receptors all come from a woman in her twenties or thirties in good health and CMV-seronegative.

This chain joins TRBV19 and TRBJ2-3; possibly TRBD2 for D (5 bases). The CDR3 has 15 residues. CDR1 and CDR2 from the germline V gene are LNHDA and SQIVND (reference sequence). V shed 7 bases and J shed 0 bases, with 14 bases lying between them. The CDR3 coding sequence is TGTGCCAGTATAGGGTTAGGAGGAAGCACAGATACGCAGTATTTT. This encodes CASIGLGGSTDTQYF.

In this sample, this clone turned up a few times. J is TRBJ1-6 and V is TRBV10-1, with a weak D call TRBD1 (6 bases). There are 14 residues in the CDR3. V lost 6 bases, J lost 9 bases, and 15 bases lay in between. CDR1 and CDR2 from the germline V gene are WNHNN and SYGVQD (reference sequence). The CDR3, as DNA: TGCGCCAGCAGATTCGACAGGTTTGGTTCACCCCTCCACTTT. Translating it yields CASRFDRFGSPLHF.

This chain links TRBV29-1 with TRBJ2-5, with TRBD2 identical over 10 bases. TRBJ2-7 matches the DNA end more closely, so the J call is doubtful. Germline V gene lookup returns CDR1 SQVTM and CDR2 ANQGSEA. This CDR3 is 13 amino acids long. CDR3 DNA: TGCAGCGTTCGGGGACTAGCGAAGCACGAGCAGTACTTC. This encodes CSVRGLAKHEQYF.

In this sample, this clone turned up many times. The chain combines TRBV15 with TRBJ1-2; tentative D call: TRBD1 (6 bases). CDR3 length: 17 amino acids. Trimming removed 2 bases at V and 0 bases at J, with 16 bases between. The germline gives CDR1 LNHNV, CDR2 YYDKDF (reference sequence). This chain's CDR3 is CATSRLAGTRANYGYTF. CDR3 DNA: TGTGCCACCAGCAGATTGGCCGGGACAAGAGCTAACTATGGCTACACCTTC.

A note on this clone: One end of the junction does not line up with germline, which may come from a read error. This chain uses TRBV2 with TRBJ2-1; 8 bases agree with TRBD2. The CDR3 has 15 amino acids. The germline V gene encodes CDR1 SNHLY and CDR2 FYNNEI. CDR3 protein: CVSRPTSGEYNEQFF. The CDR3 region has the DNA TGTGTCAGCAGGCCTACTAGCGGAGAGTACAATGAGCAGTTCTTC. The complete variable domain, with remaining parts taken from reference TRBV2 and TRBJ2-1, reads EPEVTQTPSHQVTQMGQEVILRCVPISNHLYFYWYRQILGQKVEFLVSFYNNEISEKSEIFDDQFSVERPDGSNFTLKIRSTKLEDSAMYFCVSRPTSGEYNEQFFGPGTRLTVL.

This chain connects TRBV27 to TRBJ2-7; 7 bases map to TRBD1. J was trimmed by 2 bases and V by 1 base; bases with no gene match: 5. CDR3 size: 15 residues. Per germline, CDR1 MNHEY and CDR2 SMNVEV (reference sequence). The CDR3 protein is CASSLYDRVAYEQYF. The CDR3 DNA reads TGTGCCAGCAGTTTATACGACAGGGTAGCCTACGAGCAGTACTTC.

The sample holds one count of this clone. The V and J genes are TRBV5-1 and TRBJ2-3, with D possibly being TRBD2 (7 bases). Trimming took off 4 bases at V and 6 bases at J, with 18 bases between the two ends. CDR1 is SGHRS, CDR2 YFSETQ, per germline. The CDR3 is 15 amino acids. The CDR3 nucleotides are TGCGCCAGCAGCCCCCGATGGGGGAGGGGGGATACGCAGTATTTT. As protein: CASSPRWGRGDTQYF.

The chain links TRBV6-1 to TRBJ1-5, with TRBD1 matching 8 bases. V lost 6 bases and J lost 2; bases outside the gene matches: 3. The germline CDR1 and CDR2 sequences are MNHNS and SASEGT. This CDR3 has 14 amino acids. The CDR3 protein is CASRPTGGNQPQHF. The CDR3 DNA follows: TGTGCCAGCAGACCGACAGGGGGCAATCAGCCCCAGCATTTT.

This chain links TRBV5-5 with TRBJ2-7, with D unclear. Trimming pared 0 bases from V and 3 bases from J, leaving 7 bases between. The CDR3 sequence is 13 residues long. Germline CDR1 and CDR2: SGHKS and YYEKEE (reference sequence). CDR3 amino acids: CASSLARFYEQYF. The CDR3 DNA reads as TGTGCCAGCAGCTTGGCCAGGTTCTACGAGCAGTACTTC.

The chain couples TRBV18 to TRBJ1-1; D ambiguous. This CDR3 has 15 residues. V was shortened by 4 bases and J by 4 bases, with 16 bases between the two germline ends. CDR1 is KGHSH, CDR2 LQKENI, per germline. In DNA, the CDR3 is TGTGCCAGCTCACTGGGCCCGGAGGGTTTCACTGAAGCTTTCTTT. It encodes CASSLGPEGFTEAFF.

The chain is built from TRBV6-1 and TRBJ2-3, with 10 positions matching TRBD1. Germline CDR1 reads MNHNS; CDR2 reads SASEGT. V lost 5 bases and J lost 4; bases outside the gene matches: 6. This CDR3 is 15 amino acids long. DNA of the CDR3: TGTGCCAGCAGTACCGGGACAGGGGCGGCAGATACGCAGTATTTT. This codes for CASSTGTGAADTQYF.

This clone was recorded once. This chain uses TRBV7-9 with TRBJ2-7, with D uncertain. The CDR3 has 15 residues. In germline, CDR1 is SEHNR, CDR2 FQNEAQ (reference sequence). V gave up 1 base and J gave up 6 bases, with 16 bases separating them. In DNA form, the CDR3 reads TGTGCCAGCAGCTTAGAACCGGTACGGTTCTCCGAGCAGTACTTC. Encoded protein: CASSLEPVRFSEQYF.

The V call is TRBV4-2, the J call TRBJ1-2; 10 positions agree with TRBD1. CDR1 is LGHNA and CDR2 is YNFKEQ in the germline V gene. V shed 0 bases, J shed 4 bases, and the junction held 8 bases outside the gene matches. The CDR3 length is 17 residues. The CDR3 coding sequence is TGTGCCAGCAGCCAAGATTCGACAGGGGGCGTCAGCTATGGCTACACCTTC. It codes for CASSQDSTGGVSYGYTF.

The count of this clone is one. The chain recombines TRBV30 with TRBJ1-6; 9 nucleotides agree with TRBD1. In germline, CDR1 is GTSNPN, CDR2 SVGIG (reference sequence). The CDR3 sequence is 13 residues long. V was clipped by 5 bases and J by 6 bases; unmatched bases: 2. CDR3 in DNA: TGTGCCTGGGAACAGGGGGCTAATTCACCCCTCCACTTT. Encoded protein: CAWEQGANSPLHF.

V and J are TRBV29-1 and TRBJ1-2; tentative D call: TRBD1 (6 bases). Germline V gives CDR1 SQVTM, CDR2 ANQGSEA. The CDR3 runs 16 residues. V dropped 8 bases and J dropped 3 bases, with 25 bases sitting between them. The CDR3 nucleotides read TGCAGCACCGCAGGTAGGGCAGGGGACGAAGACTATGGCTACACCTTC. Its translation: CSTAGRAGDEDYGYTF.